What follows describes a single TCR beta chain. Its specificity is not known. The data were taken from a study of shared clonotypes between healthy human individuals. Whole-study results and caveats: Having only a few donors restricted how much genetic and exposure-history diversity was captured. Larger estimated richness was generally recorded for naive subsets relative to memory subsets. About 5% of naive CD4 clonotypes were common to several donors.

Here immunoSEQ multiplex PCR was the method, and the copy in TCRdb shows in-frame clones only, minus some. The sample carries about 980,000 clones, approximately 80% recorded once. Sequencing input: memory CD4+ T cells sorted from blood. Documented subset: CD45RA-negative fraction. The TCR was taken from a man aged 18 to 35 in good health.

For the CDR3, the DNA is TGTGCCAGCAGTCGGGACGTAGAGACCCAGTACTTC. Translated, it gives CASSRDVETQYF. V gene TRBV7-6 combines with J gene TRBJ2-5, with D perhaps being TRBD1 or TRBD2 (5 bases each). V was shortened by 6 bases and J by 4 bases, with 9 bases between the two germline ends. Germline loops: CDR1 SGHVS, CDR2 FNYEAQ. CDR3 length: 12 residues.